This TCR beta chain was documented in a study of tissue T cells after allogeneic stem cell transplantation. Study at large: Pathologist review favored tissue samples showing histologically apparent lymphocytes.

Assay: immunoSEQ multiplex PCR; the TCRdb copy retains only in-frame clones and omits some. Among roughly 3,200 clones listed, roughly 70% were seen once. Sequencing used tissue from the right colon, obtained at autopsy. This receptor was taken from a male donor aged 60 or over with lung cancer.

The CDR3 nucleotides are TGTGCCAGCAGTTACTTCCCGCAGCCCCAGCATTTT. Residues: CASSYFPQPQHF. This chain connects TRBV6-2 or TRBV6-3 to TRBJ1-5; no reliable D call. The V and J ends lost 1 base and 7 bases respectively, with 5 bases between them. Looked up from germline, CDR1 is MNHEY and CDR2 is SVGEGT. CDR3 length: 12 residues.